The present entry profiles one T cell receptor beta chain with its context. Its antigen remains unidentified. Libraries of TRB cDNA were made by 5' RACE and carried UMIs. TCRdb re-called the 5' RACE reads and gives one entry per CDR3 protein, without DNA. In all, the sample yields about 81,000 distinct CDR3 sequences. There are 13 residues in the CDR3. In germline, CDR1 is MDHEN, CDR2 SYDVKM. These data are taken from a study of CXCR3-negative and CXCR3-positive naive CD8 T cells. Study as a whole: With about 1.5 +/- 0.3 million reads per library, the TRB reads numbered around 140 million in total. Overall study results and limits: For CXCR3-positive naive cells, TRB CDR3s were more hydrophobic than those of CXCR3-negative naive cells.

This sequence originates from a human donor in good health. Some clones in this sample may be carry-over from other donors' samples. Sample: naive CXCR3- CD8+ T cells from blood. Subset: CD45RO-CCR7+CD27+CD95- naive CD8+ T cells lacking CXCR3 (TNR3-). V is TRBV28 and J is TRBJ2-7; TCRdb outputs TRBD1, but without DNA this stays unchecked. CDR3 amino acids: CASSFAQGLEQYF.